The 11 T cell receptor beta chains below were found in one sample sequenced in a study of OX40 agonist ivuxolimab in advanced cancers. The method was immunoSEQ multiplex PCR; TCRdb's version includes in-frame clones alone and lacks a portion of them. Of approximately 70,000 clones detected, over 75% appear once; the ten largest clones hold about 0.51%. This material consisted of CD4+ or CD8+ T cells sorted from blood, taken in a trial of the OX40 agonist ivuxolimab. All receptors derive from an adult with an advanced solid tumor such as melanoma, head and neck, liver or kidney cancer.

The chain has TRBV5-4 and TRBJ2-3; no firm D call. V lost 0 bases to trimming and J lost 3 bases, with 11 bases between them. Germline CDR1 is SGHNT and CDR2 is YYREEE (reference sequence). This CDR3 spans 15 amino acids. This chain's CDR3 is CASSLEDQVTDTQYF. CDR3 nucleotides: TGTGCCAGCAGCTTGGAGGACCAAGTGACAGATACGCAGTATTTT.

The J gene is TRBJ2-3, the V gene TRBV18, with TRBD1 matching 7 bases. Losses at the gene ends were 3 bases for V and 2 bases for J; bases not matched to a gene: 8. Germline V CDR1 and CDR2: KGHSH, LQKENI. The CDR3 totals 16 residues. CDR3 nucleotides: TGTGCCAGCTCACCGCAGGGGGTTTTGAACACAGATACGCAGTATTTT. Its translation: CASSPQGVLNTDTQYF.

V is TRBV7-2 and J is TRBJ2-7, with 9 nucleotides matching TRBD2. The trim removed 2 bases at V and 4 bases at J, leaving 6 bases unmatched. The germline CDR1 and CDR2 sequences are SGHTA and FQGNSA. The CDR3 spans 15 residues. CDR3: CASSLSAGGPYEQYF. The CDR3 DNA reads TGTGCCAGCAGCTTATCGGCGGGAGGGCCGTACGAGCAGTACTTC.

The chain employs TRBV5-6 and TRBJ1-5, with D tentatively TRBD1 (6 bases). Germline loops: CDR1 SGHDT, CDR2 YYEEEE. Trimming shortened V by 2 bases and J by 0 bases, and 15 bases separated the two germline ends. This CDR3 comprises 17 residues. The DNA of the CDR3 is TGTGCCAGCAGCTTTCGCAGGGGCCTCTATAGCAATCAGCCCCAGCATTTT. Amino acid sequence: CASSFRRGLYSNQPQHF.

The chain recombines TRBV4-1 with TRBJ2-1, with TRBD2 identical over 10 bases. Germline CDR1 and CDR2: MGHRA and YSYEKL. The CDR3 is 15 amino acids. V gave up 5 bases and J gave up 9 bases; unmatched junction bases: 10. The CDR3, as DNA: TGCGCCAGCAGCTCGGTAGCGGGAGGAGGGGGTGAGCAGTTCTTC. It is translated as CASSSVAGGGGEQFF.

The J gene is TRBJ2-1, the V gene TRBV5-4, with TRBD2 identical over 14 bases. The ends lost 4 bases at V and 9 bases at J; junction bases unmatched: 6. The CDR3 contains 15 residues. CDR1 and CDR2 from the germline V gene are SGHNT and YYREEE (reference sequence). The CDR3 is CASSKGLAGGTEQFF. As DNA, the CDR3 is TGTGCCAGCAGCAAAGGACTAGCGGGAGGAACTGAGCAGTTCTTC.

The chain links TRBV6-1 to TRBJ2-1, with D perhaps matching TRBD2 (5 bases). Germline loops: CDR1 MNHNS, CDR2 SASEGT. The CDR3 runs to 14 residues. V was clipped by 4 bases and J by 3 bases, with 10 bases between them. The CDR3 is CASSVSGIYNEQFF. CDR3 DNA sequence: TGTGCCAGCAGTGTTTCGGGGATCTACAATGAGCAGTTCTTC.

This chain joins TRBV7-2 and TRBJ1-1; TRBD1 is a possible D gene (6 bases). From germline, CDR1 is SGHTA and CDR2 FQGNSA. Between the trimmed V and J ends, which lost 7 bases and 1 base, there was a span of 10 bases. The CDR3 totals 13 residues. CDR3 in DNA: TGTGCCAGCAAATGGACAGAGAACACTGAAGCTTTCTTT. Translation: CASKWTENTEAFF.

The chain carries TRBV5-1 and TRBJ2-1; D ambiguous. CDR3 length: 16 residues. Looked up from germline, CDR1 is SGHRS and CDR2 is YFSETQ. Trimming removed 0 bases at V and 3 bases at J, with 13 bases between. The CDR3 DNA reads as TGCGCCAGCAGCTTGGCAAGTAGGGCCGACTACAATGAGCAGTTCTTC. Encoded protein: CASSLASRADYNEQFF.

The chain recombines TRBV28 with TRBJ1-4; D uncertain. V gave up 0 bases and J gave up 5 bases, with 7 bases separating them. CDR1 is MDHEN and CDR2 is SYDVKM in the germline V gene. This CDR3 has 14 residues. The CDR3 is CASSLWGPNEKLFF. DNA of the CDR3: TGTGCCAGCAGTTTATGGGGCCCGAATGAAAAACTGTTTTTT.

The chain recombines TRBV7-2 with TRBJ1-4; 8 bases are a match to TRBD1. Trimming removed 1 base from V and 6 bases from J; junction bases left unmatched: 4. The CDR3 length is 15 residues. Germline CDR1 SGHTA, CDR2 FQGNSA. The CDR3 coding sequence is TGTGCCAGCAGCTTAGTGACAGGGGTGGATGAAAAACTGTTTTTT. This codes for CASSLVTGVDEKLFF.